This T cell receptor (beta chain) was recovered during a study of metastatic and nonmetastatic thyroid tumors. Study details: Samples came from malignant and benign thyroid patients, and repertoires were compared across blood and tumor or nodule tissue.

All patients reached thyroid surgery having received no treatment beforehand. In the study's own analysis: For papillary thyroid cancer, a distant-metastasis classifier was constructed from CDR3 differences observed across clinicopathological groups. Using MiXCR, TCRdb reanalyzed the PCR reads. These V and J calls are TCRdb output, not the study's own analysis. The table has about 30,000 clones, 10% to 12% seen once; the top ten hold roughly 15%. The sample holds many counts of this clone. The antigen is unknown. Findings and caveats of the study: The reported finding was significantly higher TCR beta diversity in malignant thyroid tumors relative to benign nodules, in blood and tumor.

V lost 8 bases to trimming and J lost 9 bases, with 23 bases between them. Germline lookup yields CDR1 DFQATT and CDR2 SNEGSKA (reference sequence). The CDR3 runs to 14 residues. The receptor was isolated from a female donor with papillary thyroid cancer or a benign thyroid nodule (not recorded which). Some clones in this sample may be carry-over from other donors' samples. The rearrangement uses TRBV20-1 and TRBJ2-1; D may match TRBD1 or TRBD2 (5 bases each). Sequencing was done on a sample of blood. The CDR3 coding sequence is TGCAGTACCAGTGGAGCCCACGTTGGGGGTGAGCAGTTCTTC. Encoded protein: CSTSGAHVGGEQFF.